These 30 T cell receptor beta chains were sequenced from one sample in a study of T-cell reconstitution after alpha-beta-depleted transplantation in children. During its preparation, the TCRbeta library received unique molecular identifiers. Using its own MiXCR run on the PCR reads, TCRdb lists one record per CDR3 protein. The data contain some 240,000 distinct CDR3 sequences, 9.7% of them singletons. The specimen comprised PBMCs from the stem cell graft donor, sampled from the stem cell graft. These receptors were collected from a human donor who donated a stem cell graft to a child with SCID.

The CDR3 region has the DNA TGTGCCAGCTCACCGGAGCGGTTTGGCGCTGAAGCTTTCTTT. Its translation is CASSPERFGAEAFF. The rearrangement uses TRBV18 and TRBJ1-1; D unresolved. CDR3 size: 14 residues. Trimming shortened V by 3 bases and J by 6 bases, and 14 bases separated the two germline ends. The germline V gene has CDR1 KGHSH and CDR2 LQKENI.

The table lists this clonotype with many counts. The chain links TRBV5-6 to TRBJ1-1, with 7 bases that match TRBD1. Per germline, CDR1 SGHDT and CDR2 YYEEEE. This CDR3 region has 17 residues. The ends lost 2 bases at V and 4 bases at J; junction bases unmatched: 14. CDR3 residues: CASSLYLRDRSGTEAFF. The CDR3, as DNA: TGTGCCAGCAGCTTATACCTCCGGGACAGATCTGGCACTGAAGCTTTCTTT.

This clonotype was detected ten times or more. The chain uses TRBV5-1 and TRBJ1-1, with 9 bases matching TRBD1. The CDR3 runs 17 residues. V was pared by 4 bases and J by 0 bases, with 10 bases of the junction left unmatched. CDR1 is SGHRS and CDR2 is YFSETQ in the germline V gene. The CDR3 spells CASSKDRGRDMNTEAFF. For the CDR3, the DNA is TGCGCCAGCAGCAAGGACAGGGGACGGGACATGAACACTGAAGCTTTCTTT.

This clonotype occurred many times. CDR3 in DNA: TGTGCCAGCTCACGACCCCCAGACTTTATAGGTTTCTTT. It codes for CASSRPPDFIGFF. The chain couples TRBV18 to TRBJ1-1; no clear D. Trimming stripped 4 bases from V and 13 bases from J, with 19 bases between. The V gene's germline CDR1 is KGHSH and CDR2 LQKENI. The CDR3 has 13 amino acids.

This clonotype was seen repeatedly, ten times or more. The rearrangement links TRBV5-1 to TRBJ1-5, with 11 bases fitting TRBD1. V trimming: 5 bases; J trimming: 4 bases; junction bases outside the gene matches: 5. Germline CDR1 and CDR2: SGHRS and YFSETQ. The CDR3 contains 15 residues. CDR3 loop: CASRPGTGGNQPQHF. In DNA, the CDR3 is TGCGCCAGCAGACCCGGGACAGGGGGAAATCAGCCCCAGCATTTT. The full variable domain, with the rest looked up from reference TRBV5-1 and TRBJ1-5, is KAGVTQTPRYLIKTRGQQVTLSCSPISGHRSVSWYQQTPGQGLQFLFEYFSETQRNKGNFPGRFSGRQFSNSRSEMNVSTLELGDSALYLCASRPGTGGNQPQHFGDGTRLSIL.

This clonotype was counted ten times or more. The gene calls are TRBV7-8 and TRBJ2-7, with D perhaps TRBD2 (6 bases). This CDR3 is built from 17 residues. Germline values: CDR1 SGHVS, CDR2 FQNEAQ. V gave up 5 bases and J gave up 2 bases, with 22 bases separating them. CDR3 DNA: TGTGCCAGCAGCGGGACTGTGAACCATCCTGACCCCTACGAGCAGTACTTC. Residues: CASSGTVNHPDPYEQYF.

This clonotype was seen only a few times. The chain recombines TRBV2 with TRBJ1-6; TRBD1 might be the D (6 bases). In germline, CDR1 is SNHLY, CDR2 FYNNEI. The CDR3 has 16 residues. Trimming removed 7 bases from V and 4 bases from J, with 17 bases in between. The CDR3 reads CASTDGTQGYNSPLHF. The CDR3, as DNA: TGTGCCAGCACGGACGGGACTCAGGGGTATAATTCACCCCTCCACTTT.

This clonotype showed up many times. The V and J genes are TRBV7-2 and TRBJ2-1; 8 bases are a match to TRBD2. From germline, CDR1 is SGHTA and CDR2 FQGNSA. CDR3 size: 18 residues. J was trimmed by 8 bases and V by 3 bases; bases with no gene match: 18. CDR3 residues: CASSFGLAGRRGSHEQFF. The CDR3 coding sequence is TGTGCCAGCAGCTTCGGACTAGCCGGTCGGCGCGGATCCCATGAGCAGTTCTTC.

This clonotype was counted ten times or more. This chain uses TRBV5-1 with TRBJ2-2; unclear D gene. V lost 1 base and J 5 bases, leaving 9 bases between the germline ends. The CDR3 contains 14 residues. Germline V gene sequence: CDR1 SGHRS, CDR2 YFSETQ. The CDR3 loop reads CASSLLRQTGELFF. CDR3 DNA: TGCGCCAGCAGCTTGTTAAGGCAGACCGGGGAGCTGTTTTTT.

This clonotype was counted at least ten times. V gene TRBV19 combines with J gene TRBJ2-5, with D possibly matching TRBD2 (6 bases). V lost 5 bases, J lost 0 bases, and 13 bases lay in between. The length of the CDR3 is 15 residues. Germline CDR1 is LNHDA and CDR2 is SQIVND (reference sequence). CDR3 in amino acids: CASSRRAGYQETQYF. CDR3 DNA: TGTGCCAGTAGTCGCAGGGCGGGGTACCAAGAGACCCAGTACTTC.

Ten or more counts support this clonotype. The CDR3 spells CASSVGAEGYNEQFF. CDR3 coding DNA: TGTGCCAGCAGCGTTGGGGCGGAGGGATACAATGAGCAGTTCTTC. The J gene is TRBJ2-1, the V gene TRBV9; D is perhaps TRBD2 (6 bases). The CDR3 extends over 15 amino acids. The germline gives CDR1 SGDLS, CDR2 YYNGEE. Trimming took off 2 bases at V and 4 bases at J, with 13 bases between the two ends.

This clonotype was counted many times. The rearrangement uses TRBV5-1 and TRBJ2-3, with a weak D call TRBD2 (5 bases). Germline lookup yields CDR1 SGHRS and CDR2 YFSETQ. The CDR3 is 15 amino acids. V gave up 0 bases and J gave up 3 bases, with 11 bases separating them. The CDR3 bases are TGCGCCAGCAGCTTGGGTGTGAGGAGGACAGATACGCAGTATTTT. It yields the protein CASSLGVRRTDTQYF. Filled out from reference TRBV5-1 and TRBJ2-3, the complete variable domain reads KAGVTQTPRYLIKTRGQQVTLSCSPISGHRSVSWYQQTPGQGLQFLFEYFSETQRNKGNFPGRFSGRQFSNSRSEMNVSTLELGDSALYLCASSLGVRRTDTQYFGPGTRLTVL.

This clonotype was counted many times. The V call is TRBV20-1, the J call TRBJ1-1; D is ambiguous. CDR1 is DFQATT, CDR2 SNEGSKA, per germline (reference sequence). This CDR3 has 13 amino acids. With 2 bases removed from V and 9 bases from J, the gap between germline ends came to 16 bases. The CDR3 DNA reads TGCAGTGCTAGAAAGTCCGTAGACACGAAAGCTTTCTTT. Amino acid sequence: CSARKSVDTKAFF.

This clonotype was found many times. This chain links TRBV15 with TRBJ1-4; maybe TRBD1 (6 bases). The CDR3 has 15 amino acids. Germline V lookup: CDR1 LNHNV, CDR2 YYDKDF (reference sequence). Trimming removed 1 base at V and 4 bases at J, with 10 bases between. In DNA form, the CDR3 reads TGTGCCACCAGCAGAGTCCCCAGGGGTAATGAAAAACTGTTTTTT. Its protein is CATSRVPRGNEKLFF.

This clonotype showed up many times. The chain is built from TRBV12-3 or TRBV12-4 and TRBJ1-1; tentatively, D is TRBD1 (6 bases). The CDR3 spans 13 residues. V lost 5 bases to trimming and J lost 5 bases, with 12 bases between them. The chain's CDR3 is CASSPSQGTEAFF. In nucleotides, the CDR3 is TGTGCCAGCAGTCCCTCCCAGGGGACTGAAGCTTTCTTT.

The table lists this clonotype with a few counts. The chain recombines TRBV2 with TRBJ1-2; TRBD1 is a possible D gene (6 bases). The V end lost 1 base, the J end lost 7 bases, and 16 bases lay between the germline ends. The CDR3 spans 15 residues. Germline V gives CDR1 SNHLY, CDR2 FYNNEI. Here the CDR3 reads CASSEEWRGAGGYTF. CDR3 sequence (DNA): TGTGCCAGCAGTGAAGAGTGGCGGGGGGCCGGTGGCTACACCTTC.

The rearrangement joins TRBV3-1 to TRBJ2-1, with 8 bases that match TRBD1. Germline trimming cut 0 bases from V and 11 bases from J; bases unmatched to any gene: 9. Germline V gene lookup returns CDR1 LGHDT and CDR2 YNNKEL (reference sequence). The CDR3 extends over 15 amino acids. The CDR3 loop reads CASSQESGTRGQQFF. Here the CDR3 DNA reads TGTGCCAGCAGCCAAGAATCGGGGACCAGGGGGCAGCAGTTCTTC.

Ten or more counts support this clonotype. This rearrangement joins TRBV4-3 to TRBJ2-5; D is unclear. Trimming pared 0 bases from V and 1 base from J, leaving 9 bases between. Germline CDR1 LGHNA, CDR2 YSLEER. The CDR3 has 15 amino acids. CDR3 DNA sequence: TGCGCCAGCAGCCAAGATTTCCCGACCCAAGAGACCCAGTACTTC. Translating it yields CASSQDFPTQETQYF.

This clonotype appeared many times. This sequence joins TRBV28 and TRBJ2-7; possibly TRBD1 for D (5 bases). Germline values: CDR1 MDHEN, CDR2 SYDVKM. V was trimmed by 5 bases and J by 6 bases, leaving 23 bases between them. This CDR3 region has 16 residues. For the CDR3, the DNA is TGTGCCAGCAGTCTACACTTGTCCAGGGTAAATCGCGAGCAGTACTTC. This sequence encodes CASSLHLSRVNREQYF.

The V and J genes are TRBV6-2 or TRBV6-3 and TRBJ2-7; D possibly corresponds to TRBD2 (6 bases). The V gene lost 5 bases and the J gene lost 2 bases, with 16 bases spanning the gap. This CDR3 is 15 amino acids long. Per germline, CDR1 MNHEY and CDR2 SVGEGT. CDR3 amino acids: CASSTPGLPTYEQYF. CDR3 nucleotides: TGTGCCAGCAGTACACCGGGACTCCCAACCTACGAGCAGTACTTC.

A word on this clonotype: Since a much larger clone is just one base distant, this may be a read error. The chain employs TRBV5-6 and TRBJ2-3; maybe TRBD1 (5 bases). CDR3 size: 15 residues. V lost 2 bases and J lost 7, with 17 bases in between. The germline CDR1 and CDR2 sequences are SGHDT and YYEEEE. The CDR3 DNA sequence: TGTGCCAGCAGCTTTGGTGGCAGGGCGACACATACGCAGTATTTT. It translates to CASSFGGRATHTQYF.

This clonotype was picked up many times. This chain joins TRBV29-1 and TRBJ2-2; D may be TRBD1 or TRBD2 (5 bases each). The germline CDR1 and CDR2 sequences are SQVTM and ANQGSEA. The CDR3 has 13 residues. With 4 bases removed from V and 4 bases from J, the gap between germline ends came to 10 bases. The CDR3 spells CSVAGRATGELFF. The CDR3 DNA reads TGCAGCGTTGCGGGGCGAGCCACCGGGGAGCTGTTTTTT.

At least ten counts were recorded for this clonotype. The chain joins TRBV27 to TRBJ2-3, with 9 bases matching TRBD1. Germline lookup yields CDR1 MNHEY and CDR2 SMNVEV (reference sequence). The length of the CDR3 is 16 residues. V gave up 6 bases and J gave up 3 bases; unmatched junction bases: 10. The CDR3 protein is CASSQGQGVGTDTQYF. The CDR3 DNA is TGTGCCAGCAGCCAGGGACAGGGAGTGGGGACAGATACGCAGTATTTT.

This clonotype was seen a few times. The rearrangement joins TRBV20-1 to TRBJ1-6; a possible D gene is TRBD1 (5 bases). V lost 3 bases and J 7 bases, leaving 10 bases between the germline ends. This CDR3 spans 13 amino acids. Germline lookup yields CDR1 DFQATT and CDR2 SNEGSKA (reference sequence). CDR3 nucleotides: TGCAGTGCTAGCCCGAACAGGAATTCACCCCTCCACTTT. The encoded protein is CSASPNRNSPLHF.

This clonotype has ten or more counts. This rearrangement joins TRBV20-1 to TRBJ2-3; D possibly uses TRBD1 or TRBD2 (5 bases each). Germline loops: CDR1 DFQATT, CDR2 SNEGSKA (reference sequence). V was trimmed by 2 bases and J by 2 bases, leaving 17 bases between them. CDR3 length equals 16 residues. Here the CDR3 DNA reads TGCAGTGCTAGAAAGCCGGGACGGAGATACACAGATACGCAGTATTTT. It is translated as CSARKPGRRYTDTQYF.

This clonotype was observed at least ten times. This chain uses TRBV3-1 with TRBJ1-1; D perhaps matches TRBD1 (6 bases). The CDR3 covers 16 residues. Germline CDR1 LGHDT, CDR2 YNNKEL (reference sequence). V was clipped by 0 bases and J by 1 base, with 12 bases between them. DNA of the CDR3: TGTGCCAGCAGCCAAGATTCGCGCAGGGGGAACACTGAAGCTTTCTTT. Protein sequence: CASSQDSRRGNTEAFF.

This clonotype showed up many times. The rearrangement links TRBV7-9 to TRBJ2-1; TRBD1 matches 8 bases. The CDR3 has 13 amino acids. CDR1 is SEHNR and CDR2 is FQNEAQ in the germline V gene (reference sequence). V lost 8 bases and J lost 3; bases outside the gene matches: 3. CDR3 nucleotides: TGTGCCAGCGACAGGGGATTCTACAATGAGCAGTTCTTC. Encoded protein: CASDRGFYNEQFF.

This clonotype showed up many times. The CDR3 loop is CASSLAGGEQYF. The CDR3 nucleotides are TGCGCCAGCAGCTTGGCGGGAGGCGAGCAGTACTTC. The genes are TRBV5-1 and TRBJ2-7; 7 nucleotides line up with TRBD2. The CDR3 runs to 12 residues. The junction had 0 bases not matched to a gene; V was cut back by 0 bases and J by 6 bases. The germline CDR1 and CDR2 sequences are SGHRS and YFSETQ.

This clonotype has ten or more counts. V and J are TRBV27 and TRBJ2-7, with 7 bases matching TRBD2. V dropped 3 bases and J dropped 5; count of bases not matched to a gene: 13. The CDR3 contains 16 residues. Germline loops: CDR1 MNHEY, CDR2 SMNVEV (reference sequence). CDR3 amino acids: CASSFGAGETWDEQYF. CDR3 DNA: TGTGCCAGCAGTTTTGGGGCGGGGGAGACTTGGGACGAGCAGTACTTC.

The chain links TRBV27 to TRBJ2-3, with 9 bases lining up with TRBD2. The CDR3 loop spans 13 amino acids. After removal of 10 bases from V and 1 base from J, the junction contained 3 bases not matched to a gene. Germline-derived CDR1 and CDR2 are MNHEY and SMNVEV (reference sequence). The CDR3 sequence: CATGGGGTDTQYF. The CDR3 nucleotides read TGTGCCACCGGCGGGGGGGGCACAGATACGCAGTATTTT.